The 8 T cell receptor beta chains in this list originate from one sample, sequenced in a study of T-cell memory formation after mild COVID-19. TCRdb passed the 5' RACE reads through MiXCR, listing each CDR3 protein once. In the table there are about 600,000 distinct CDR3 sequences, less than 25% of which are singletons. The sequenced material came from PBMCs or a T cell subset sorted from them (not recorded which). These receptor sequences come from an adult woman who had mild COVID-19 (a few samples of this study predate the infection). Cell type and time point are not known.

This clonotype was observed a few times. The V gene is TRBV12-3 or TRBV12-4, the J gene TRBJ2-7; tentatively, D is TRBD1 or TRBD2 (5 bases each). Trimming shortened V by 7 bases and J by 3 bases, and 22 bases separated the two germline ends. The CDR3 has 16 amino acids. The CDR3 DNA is TGTGCCAGCACCCCCCGGGGCAAGGGCGGTTTCTACGAGCAGTACTTC. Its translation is CASTPRGKGGFYEQYF.

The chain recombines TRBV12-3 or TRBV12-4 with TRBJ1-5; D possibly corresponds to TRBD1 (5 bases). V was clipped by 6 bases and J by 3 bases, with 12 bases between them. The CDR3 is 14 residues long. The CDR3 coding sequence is TGTGCCAGCAGGACCGGGGGGGACAATCAGCCCCAGCATTTT. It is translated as CASRTGGDNQPQHF.

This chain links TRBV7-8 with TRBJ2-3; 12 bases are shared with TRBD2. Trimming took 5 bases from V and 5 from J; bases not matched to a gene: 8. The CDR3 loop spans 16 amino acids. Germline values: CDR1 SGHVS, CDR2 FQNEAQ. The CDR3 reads CASSPRLAGVEDTQYF. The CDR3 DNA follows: TGTGCCAGCAGCCCCAGACTAGCGGGAGTTGAAGATACGCAGTATTTT.

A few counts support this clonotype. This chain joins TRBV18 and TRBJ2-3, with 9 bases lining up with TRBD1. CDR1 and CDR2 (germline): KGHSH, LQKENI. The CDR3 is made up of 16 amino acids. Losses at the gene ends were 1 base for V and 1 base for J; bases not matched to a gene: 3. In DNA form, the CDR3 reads TGTGCCAGCTCACCACGGGACAGGGTCGGCACAGATACGCAGTATTTT. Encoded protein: CASSPRDRVGTDTQYF. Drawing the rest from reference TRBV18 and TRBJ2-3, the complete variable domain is NAGVMQNPRHLVRRRGQEARLRCSPMKGHSHVYWYRQLPEEGLKFMVYLQKENIIDESGMPKERFSAEFPKEGPSILRIQQVVRGDSAAYFCASSPRDRVGTDTQYFGPGTRLTVL.

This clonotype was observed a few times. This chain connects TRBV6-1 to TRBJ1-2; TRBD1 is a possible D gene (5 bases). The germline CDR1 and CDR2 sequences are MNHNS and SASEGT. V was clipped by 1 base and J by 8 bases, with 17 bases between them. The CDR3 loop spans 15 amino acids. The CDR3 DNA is TGTGCCAGCAGTGAAGTAGTTGGGCCCCGGGGCGGCTACACCTTC. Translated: CASSEVVGPRGGYTF.

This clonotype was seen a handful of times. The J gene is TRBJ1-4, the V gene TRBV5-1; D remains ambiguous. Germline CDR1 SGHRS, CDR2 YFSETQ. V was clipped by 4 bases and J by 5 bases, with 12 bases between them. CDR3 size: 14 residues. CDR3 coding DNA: TGCGCCAGCAGCAACCGGGAATTCAATGAAAAACTGTTTTTT. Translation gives CASSNREFNEKLFF. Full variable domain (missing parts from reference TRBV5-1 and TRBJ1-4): KAGVTQTPRYLIKTRGQQVTLSCSPISGHRSVSWYQQTPGQGLQFLFEYFSETQRNKGNFPGRFSGRQFSNSRSEMNVSTLELGDSALYLCASSNREFNEKLFFGSGTQLSVL.

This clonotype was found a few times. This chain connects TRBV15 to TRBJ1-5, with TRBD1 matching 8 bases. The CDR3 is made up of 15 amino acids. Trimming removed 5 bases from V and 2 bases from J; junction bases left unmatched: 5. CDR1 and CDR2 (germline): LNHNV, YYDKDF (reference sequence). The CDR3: CATSVGGQGNQPQHF. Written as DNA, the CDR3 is TGTGCCACCAGCGTAGGGGGACAGGGCAATCAGCCCCAGCATTTT.

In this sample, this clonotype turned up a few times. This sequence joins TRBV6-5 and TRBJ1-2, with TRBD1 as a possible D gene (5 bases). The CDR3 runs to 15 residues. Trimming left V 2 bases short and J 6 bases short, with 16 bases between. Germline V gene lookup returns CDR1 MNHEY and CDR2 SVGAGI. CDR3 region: CASSYEAGLANGYTF. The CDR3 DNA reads TGTGCCAGCAGTTACGAGGCAGGGCTTGCAAATGGCTACACCTTC.